This entry features one T cell receptor (beta chain) sequence. What antigen it recognizes has not been identified. No much larger clone is present one base from it, and per-base qualities are unavailable. Using the deep immunoSEQ assay, TCR CDR3 regions were amplified from genomic DNA by multiplex PCR. Extracted genomic DNA from each cell subset was distributed evenly across all wells of several immunoSEQ 96-well plates, and each plate was treated as a replicate. Each replicate PCR for sorted subsets received about 210 ng genomic DNA, equal to roughly 30,000 T cell genomes. The purified libraries were quantified using a Qubit 3.0 fluorometer, sized with a Bioanalyzer 2100, and then quantified again using the KAPA Library Quantification kit. Each immunoSEQ 96-well plate was sequenced on its own single-read 150-cycle Illumina NextSeq 550 flow cell. As for the authors' bioinformatics: Because only junctional sequences without quality scores were contained in the immunoSEQ output, filtering matching that applied to full-length reads could not be performed. To assign V/J genes and CDR3, sequences were annotated against IMGT germline references using PyIR, a Python wrapper for IgBLAST v1.9. Any read was removed if the V/J assignment was weak (E-value above 1e-6), the CDR3 was missing, or the read contained stop codons, out-of-frame junctions, or ambiguous translated residues. V3J clonotypes were defined as sequences sharing the same inferred V gene, J gene, and CDR3 amino acid sequence. To compute the percentage overlap between repertoires, the number of shared unique clonotypes was divided by the size of the smaller repertoire. RTK rarefaction, the Chao1 estimator, and Recon v2.1 estimates of unobserved clonotypes were used to assess repertoire richness. OLGA was used to compute generation probabilities for all TCRbeta clonotypes that the gDNA method yielded from four donors. TCRdb carries this immuneACCESS record with in-frame sequences only. Its versions omit some clonotypes, under half of them owing to an unresolved V gene in the studies checked, with the rest unexplained. For V, J and clone size, that table is used; D and trimming come from the DNA. A total of 1 million to 1.3 million clones appear in this sample, approximately 78% of them only once. Roughly 0.55% of the sample is held by the ten biggest clonotypes.

Donors were healthy HIV-negative adults with no recently reported acute infections or vaccinations. All donors were Caucasian adults living in Nashville, Tennessee, USA. CD4+ T cells were enriched by magnetic negative selection, after which naive cells were positively selected on CD45RA and the negative fraction was taken as the memory subset. Blood was collected by leukapheresis, and PBMCs were isolated by Ficoll-Histopaque density gradient centrifugation and then cryopreserved in liquid nitrogen vapor phase. Purity and quantity of every magnetically sorted T cell population were checked by analytical flow cytometry. Each sorted fraction had its genomic DNA isolated and then quantified by UV absorbance on a Nanodrop 2000c. The data are from a study of shared clonotypes between healthy human individuals (dated by TCRdb to about 2020). Looking at the study overall: A few men and two women, aged 18 to 49 years, made up the cohort. For each donor, three plates each were used for CD4 naive and CD4 memory, two plates were used for CD8 naive, and one plate was used for CD8 memory. Each donor's leukapheresis produced roughly between about 0.85 and 10 billion PBMCs. To increase sequencing depth and limit assay-specific biases, different laboratories used diverse techniques to prepare libraries and sequence TCR repertoires. To estimate repertoire size and how much clonotype sharing occurs between individuals, the study deeply sequenced the blood TCR repertoires of a handful of healthy adults.

The germline V gene yields LGHNA for CDR1 and YSLEER for CDR2. The CDR3 runs 16 residues from the cysteine to the phenylalanine. Of the read, only the CDR3 DNA is kept; its 48 bases are in frame from base 1. Deletion took 0 bases off V and 4 bases off J, with a span of 13 bases between the germline ends. Beyond this particular receptor, the publication reports: Incomplete sequencing was indicated by rarefaction of sorted-subset datasets, despite the large sequencing depth. Naive subsets generally had larger estimated clonotype richness than memory subsets did. The small number of donors limited the genetic and exposure-history diversity represented. Pairwise subsampling indicated that sequencing depth was expected to affect the degree of clonotype sharing among donors. About 5% of naive CD4, 3% to 3.5% of naive CD8, roughly 2.4% of memory CD4, and roughly 0.4% of memory CD8 clonotypes were shared across a few donors. Sampling was restricted to blood, and TCR repertoires in tissues likely differ from the TCR repertoires found in blood. Higher generation probabilities were observed for clonotypes shared by all four sorted-subset donors than for non-shared clonotypes.

Source material: memory CD4+ T cells from PBMCs. This specimen's cell subset or site label, per the study, means: CD45RA-negative fraction. The V gene is TRBV4-3 and the J gene is TRBJ1-3; the D gene remains uncertain. The clonotype originates from a man aged 18 to 29 in good health. Some clones in this sample may be carry-over from other donors' samples. The CDR3 protein is CASSQEVRETGNTIYF. The DNA reads as follows: TGCGCCAGCAGCCAAGAAGTGAGGGAAACCGGAAACACCATATATTTT.